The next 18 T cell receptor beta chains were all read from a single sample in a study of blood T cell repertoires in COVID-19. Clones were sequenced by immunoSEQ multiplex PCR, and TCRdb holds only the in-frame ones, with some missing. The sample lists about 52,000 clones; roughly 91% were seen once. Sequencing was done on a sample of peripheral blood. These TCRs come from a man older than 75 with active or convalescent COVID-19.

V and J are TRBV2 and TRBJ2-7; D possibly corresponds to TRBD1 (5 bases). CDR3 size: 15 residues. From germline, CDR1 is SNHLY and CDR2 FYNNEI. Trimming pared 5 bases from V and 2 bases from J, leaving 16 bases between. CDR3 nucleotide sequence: TGTGCCAGCAGTACTCGACAGCGCCTAACCTACGAGCAGTACTTC. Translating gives CASSTRQRLTYEQYF.

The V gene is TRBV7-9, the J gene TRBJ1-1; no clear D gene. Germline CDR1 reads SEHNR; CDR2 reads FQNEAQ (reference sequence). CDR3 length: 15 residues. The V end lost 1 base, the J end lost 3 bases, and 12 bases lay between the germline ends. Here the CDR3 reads CASSLVVMEDTEAFF. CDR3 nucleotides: TGTGCCAGCAGCTTAGTTGTGATGGAGGACACTGAAGCTTTCTTT.

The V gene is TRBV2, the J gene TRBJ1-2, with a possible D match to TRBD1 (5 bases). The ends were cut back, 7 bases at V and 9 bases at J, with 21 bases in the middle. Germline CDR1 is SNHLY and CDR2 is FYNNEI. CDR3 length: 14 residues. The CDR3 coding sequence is TGTGCCAGCAAGGAAACGGGACTCGTGCGTCGCTACACCTTC. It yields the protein CASKETGLVRRYTF.

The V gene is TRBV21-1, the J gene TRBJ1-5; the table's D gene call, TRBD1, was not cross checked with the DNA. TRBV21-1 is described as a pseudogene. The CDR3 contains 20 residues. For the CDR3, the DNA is TGTGCCAGCAGCAAAGACATAGTTCGAGGGGTAGGACAGTTACGTCAGCCCCAGCATTTT. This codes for CASSKDIVRGVGQLRQPQHF.

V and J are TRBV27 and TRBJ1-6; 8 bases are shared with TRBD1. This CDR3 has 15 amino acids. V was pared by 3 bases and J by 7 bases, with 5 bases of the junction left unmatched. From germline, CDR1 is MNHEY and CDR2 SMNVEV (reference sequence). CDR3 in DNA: TGTGCCAGCAGTTTTAGGACAGGGTGGAATTCACCCCTCCACTTT. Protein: CASSFRTGWNSPLHF.

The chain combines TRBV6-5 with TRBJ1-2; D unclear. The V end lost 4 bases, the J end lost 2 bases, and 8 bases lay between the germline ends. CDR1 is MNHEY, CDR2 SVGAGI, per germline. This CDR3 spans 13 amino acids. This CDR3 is CASSLTWNYGYTF. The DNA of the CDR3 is TGTGCCAGCAGTTTAACATGGAACTATGGCTACACCTTC.

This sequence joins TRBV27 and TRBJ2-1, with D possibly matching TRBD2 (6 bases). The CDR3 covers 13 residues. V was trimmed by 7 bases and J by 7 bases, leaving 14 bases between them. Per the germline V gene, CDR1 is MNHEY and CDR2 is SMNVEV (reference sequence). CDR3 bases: TGTGCCAGCATAAAGGACTATACTAATGAGCAGTTCTTC. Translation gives CASIKDYTNEQFF.

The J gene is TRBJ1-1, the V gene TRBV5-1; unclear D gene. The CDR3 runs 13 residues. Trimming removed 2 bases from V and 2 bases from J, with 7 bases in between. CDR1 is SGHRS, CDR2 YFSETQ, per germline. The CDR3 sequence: CASSFTVNTEAFF. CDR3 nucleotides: TGCGCCAGCAGCTTCACAGTAAACACTGAAGCTTTCTTT.

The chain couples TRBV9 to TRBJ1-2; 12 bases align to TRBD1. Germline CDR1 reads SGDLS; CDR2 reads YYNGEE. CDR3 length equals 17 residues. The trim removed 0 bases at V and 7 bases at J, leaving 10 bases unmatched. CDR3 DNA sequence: TGTGCCAGCAGCGTAGACCCGGGACAGGGGGCACAGGCTGGCTACACCTTC. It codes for CASSVDPGQGAQAGYTF.

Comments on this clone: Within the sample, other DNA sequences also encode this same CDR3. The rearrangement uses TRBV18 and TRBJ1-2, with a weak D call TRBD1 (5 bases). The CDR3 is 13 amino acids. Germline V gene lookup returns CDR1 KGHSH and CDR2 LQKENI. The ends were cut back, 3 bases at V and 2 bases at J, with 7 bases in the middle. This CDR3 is CASSPEGNYGYTF. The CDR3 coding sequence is TGTGCCAGCTCACCGGAGGGGAACTATGGCTACACCTTC.

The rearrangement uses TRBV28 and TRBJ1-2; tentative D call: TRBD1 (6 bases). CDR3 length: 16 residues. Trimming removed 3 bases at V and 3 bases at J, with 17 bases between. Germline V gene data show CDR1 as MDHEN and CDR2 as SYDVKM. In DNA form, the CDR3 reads TGTGCCAGCAGTTTTCGGGGGGCGCAATCATACTATGGCTACACCTTC. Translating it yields CASSFRGAQSYYGYTF.

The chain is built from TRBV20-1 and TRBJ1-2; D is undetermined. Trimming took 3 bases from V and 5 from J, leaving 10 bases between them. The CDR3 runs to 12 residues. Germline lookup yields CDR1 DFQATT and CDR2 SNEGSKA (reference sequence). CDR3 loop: CSASRLEYGYTF. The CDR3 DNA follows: TGCAGTGCTAGTCGTTTAGAGTATGGCTACACCTTC.

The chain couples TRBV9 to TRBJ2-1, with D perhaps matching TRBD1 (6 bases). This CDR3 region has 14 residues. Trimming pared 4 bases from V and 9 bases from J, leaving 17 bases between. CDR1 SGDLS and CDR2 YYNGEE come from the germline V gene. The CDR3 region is CASSYSTGLSEQFF. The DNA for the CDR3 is TGTGCCAGCAGCTATTCGACAGGCCTTAGTGAGCAGTTCTTC.

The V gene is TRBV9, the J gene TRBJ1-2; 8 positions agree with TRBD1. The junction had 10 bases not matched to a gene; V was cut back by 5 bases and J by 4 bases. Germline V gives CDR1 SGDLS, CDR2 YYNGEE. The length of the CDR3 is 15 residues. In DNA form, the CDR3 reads TGTGCCAGCAGTTCAGAGGGACAGGCAAGCTATGGCTACACCTTC. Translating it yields CASSSEGQASYGYTF.

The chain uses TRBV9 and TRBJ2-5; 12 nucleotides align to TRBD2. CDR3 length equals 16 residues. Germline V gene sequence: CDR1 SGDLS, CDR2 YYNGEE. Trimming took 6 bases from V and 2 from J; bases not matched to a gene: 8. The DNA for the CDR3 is TGTGCCAGCAATTTCGGACTAGCGGGGTTTCAAGAGACCCAGTACTTC. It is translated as CASNFGLAGFQETQYF.

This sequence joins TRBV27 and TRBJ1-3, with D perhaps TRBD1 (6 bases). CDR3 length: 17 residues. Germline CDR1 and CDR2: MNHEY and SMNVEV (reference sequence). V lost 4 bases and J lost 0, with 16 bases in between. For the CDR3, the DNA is TGTGCCAGCAGTTCGCTATTCGACAGGTACTCTGGAAACACCATATATTTT. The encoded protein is CASSSLFDRYSGNTIYF.

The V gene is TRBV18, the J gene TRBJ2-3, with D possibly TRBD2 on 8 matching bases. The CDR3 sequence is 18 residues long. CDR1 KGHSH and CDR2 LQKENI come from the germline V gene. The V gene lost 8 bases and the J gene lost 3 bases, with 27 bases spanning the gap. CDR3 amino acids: CASAQGQDPGLVTDTQYF. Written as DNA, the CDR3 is TGTGCCAGCGCTCAAGGACAGGATCCGGGACTAGTTACAGATACGCAGTATTTT. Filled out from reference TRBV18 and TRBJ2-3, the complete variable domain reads NAGVMQNPRHLVRRRGQEARLRCSPMKGHSHVYWYRQLPEEGLKFMVYLQKENIIDESGMPKERFSAEFPKEGPSILRIQQVVRGDSAAYFCASAQGQDPGLVTDTQYFGPGTRLTVL.

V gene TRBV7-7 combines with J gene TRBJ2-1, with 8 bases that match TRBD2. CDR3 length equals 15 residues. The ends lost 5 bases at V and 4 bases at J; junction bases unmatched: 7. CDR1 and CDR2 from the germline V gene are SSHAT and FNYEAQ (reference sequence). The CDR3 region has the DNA TGTGCCAGCAGCCTAAGTCCGGGAGGGTACAATGAGCAGTTCTTC. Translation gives CASSLSPGGYNEQFF. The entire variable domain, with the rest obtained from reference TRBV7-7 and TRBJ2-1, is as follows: GAGVSQSPRYKVTKRGQDVTLRCDPISSHATLYWYQQALGQGPEFLTYFNYEAQPDKSGLPSDRFSAERPEGSISTLTIQRTEQRDSAMYRCASSLSPGGYNEQFFGPGTRLTVL.